This T cell receptor (beta chain) was observed in a study of T cell changes during pregnancy in multiple sclerosis. J was trimmed by 1 base and V by 4 bases; bases with no gene match: 6. Germline-derived CDR1 and CDR2 are GTSNPN and SVGIG (reference sequence). The CDR3 has 14 residues. This table comes from immunoSEQ multiplex PCR, and its TCRdb copy is limited to in-frame clones, with some not included. The sample holds under 85,000 clones; 85% to 90% are singletons and the top ten take more than 8%. The sample was peripheral blood, taken after pregnancy. The clonotype was recovered from a female donor in good health, enrolled as a control in a pregnancy study. The chain employs TRBV30 and TRBJ1-1, with 7 bases fitting TRBD1. The CDR3 nucleotides read TGTGCCTGGACCCCCCCAGGGGGGAACACTGAAGCTTTCTTT. Translated, it gives CAWTPPGGNTEAFF.